What follows are 15 T cell receptor beta chains derived from one specimen sequenced in a study of blood T cell repertoires in COVID-19. Using immunoSEQ multiplex PCR, the repertoire was profiled, and TCRdb retains in-frame clones only, with some absent. The data show a few hundred thousand clones, about 90% seen once. The sample comprised PBMCs or T cells enriched from blood (not recorded which). The receptors originated from a human donor in a cohort exposed to, infected with or recovered from COVID-19 (not recorded which). The donor label of this sample is uncertain.

The chain employs TRBV6-5 and TRBJ1-1, with a possible D match to TRBD1 (5 bases). Germline lookup yields CDR1 MNHEY and CDR2 SVGAGI. This CDR3 contains 14 residues. V was cut by 9 bases and J by 0 bases, with 14 bases left in between. In DNA, the CDR3 is TGTGCCAGTGCCCGTGGGGCGATGAACACTGAAGCTTTCTTT. This translates into CASARGAMNTEAFF.

The chain carries TRBV6-6 and TRBJ1-5; 8 bases are shared with TRBD1. V was pared by 0 bases and J by 2 bases, with 3 bases of the junction left unmatched. The germline V gene has CDR1 MNHNY and CDR2 SVGAGI (reference sequence). The CDR3 length is 16 residues. In DNA form, the CDR3 reads TGTGCCAGCAGTTACTCGACAGGGGCCGGCAATCAGCCCCAGCATTTT. Protein product: CASSYSTGAGNQPQHF.

This chain links TRBV5-6 with TRBJ1-2; D remains ambiguous. The CDR3 consists of 16 residues. Germline assignment: CDR1 SGHDT and CDR2 YYEEEE. Between the trimmed V and J ends, which lost 1 base and 2 bases, there was a span of 15 bases. CDR3 in DNA: TGTGCCAGCAGCTTGATGGGCCAGGCCTTAAACTATGGCTACACCTTC. Translation: CASSLMGQALNYGYTF.

This chain connects TRBV30 to TRBJ2-5, with TRBD2 matching 8 bases. After removal of 0 bases from V and 5 bases from J, the junction contained 8 bases not matched to a gene. This CDR3 spans 15 amino acids. The germline gives CDR1 GTSNPN, CDR2 SVGIG (reference sequence). CDR3 amino acids: CAWSVSGGRPETQYF. The CDR3 DNA reads as TGTGCCTGGAGTGTAAGCGGGGGACGTCCGGAGACCCAGTACTTC.

The V and J genes are TRBV7-2 and TRBJ1-4; TRBD1 matches at 8 bases. Germline V gene lookup returns CDR1 SGHTA and CDR2 FQGNSA. Trimming removed 7 bases from V and 5 bases from J; junction bases left unmatched: 6. The CDR3 is 14 amino acids. Here the CDR3 reads CASTRTGSNEKLFF. CDR3 in DNA: TGTGCCAGCACCCGGACAGGGTCCAATGAAAAACTGTTTTTT.

CDR3 loop: CASSPTRGNEKLFF. For the CDR3, the DNA is TGTGCCAGCAGCCCAACCCGAGGCAATGAAAAACTGTTTTTT. V and J are TRBV5-5 and TRBJ1-4, with unresolved D. Trimming removed 4 bases at V and 5 bases at J, with 12 bases between. This CDR3 spans 14 amino acids. Germline V CDR1 and CDR2: SGHKS, YYEKEE (reference sequence).

The chain is built from TRBV25-1 and TRBJ2-7; TRBD1 aligns across 7 bases. Germline loops: CDR1 MGHDK, CDR2 SYGVNS. The CDR3 loop spans 13 amino acids. After removal of 5 bases from V and 1 base from J, the junction contained 2 bases not matched to a gene. CDR3 amino acids: CASSIQGSYEQYF. The CDR3 nucleotides read TGTGCCAGCAGTATACAGGGGTCCTACGAGCAGTACTTC.

The chain carries TRBV7-9 and TRBJ1-2; D gene ambiguous. The germline CDR1 and CDR2 sequences are SEHNR and FQNEAQ (reference sequence). The CDR3 runs to 14 residues. The ends were cut back, 2 bases at V and 6 bases at J, with 13 bases in the middle. The CDR3 bases are TGTGCCAGCAGCTTAACCCTAGGAGTGAATGGCTACACCTTC. It codes for CASSLTLGVNGYTF. Supplemented by reference TRBV7-9 and TRBJ1-2, the full variable domain reads DTGVSQNPRHKITKRGQNVTFRCDPISEHNRLYWYRQTLGQGPEFLTYFQNEAQLEKSRLLSDRFSAERPKGSFSTLEIQRTEQGDSAMYLCASSLTLGVNGYTFGSGTRLTVV.

The J gene is TRBJ1-2, the V gene TRBV7-9; D remains unclear. Germline V CDR1 and CDR2: SEHNR, FQNEAQ (reference sequence). CDR3 length equals 14 residues. V lost 1 base, J lost 2 bases, and 8 bases lay in between. CDR3: CASSLGAVNYGYTF. In DNA form, the CDR3 reads TGTGCCAGCAGCTTAGGGGCAGTAAACTATGGCTACACCTTC.

The genes are TRBV11-2 and TRBJ1-4; 7 bases match TRBD1. This CDR3 is 18 amino acids long. Germline V gives CDR1 SGHAT, CDR2 FQNNGV. After removal of 3 bases from V and 0 bases from J, the junction contained 10 bases not matched to a gene. In DNA form, the CDR3 reads TGTGCCAGCAGCTTGAGGTATAGTCAGGGGGCAACTAATGAAAAACTGTTTTTT. Its translation is CASSLRYSQGATNEKLFF.

The chain recombines TRBV12-3 or TRBV12-4 with TRBJ1-3; the match to TRBD1 covers 7 bases. Trimming removed 6 bases from V and 9 bases from J; junction bases left unmatched: 5. This CDR3 has 12 residues. The CDR3 loop is CASRPPGGTIYF. CDR3 coding DNA: TGTGCCAGCAGACCTCCAGGGGGCACCATATATTTT.

The chain recombines TRBV19 with TRBJ2-1, with 7 bases identical to TRBD1. V lost 6 bases and J lost 3; bases outside the gene matches: 14. Germline lookup yields CDR1 LNHDA and CDR2 SQIVND (reference sequence). The CDR3 loop spans 17 amino acids. The CDR3 DNA follows: TGTGCCAGTAGCCGCGATCCGGGACAGCCGATCTACAATGAGCAGTTCTTC. Protein product: CASSRDPGQPIYNEQFF.

A few counts support this clone. The rearrangement joins TRBV7-9 to TRBJ1-4, with D perhaps TRBD1 (5 bases). Trimming took off 5 bases at V and 5 bases at J, with 12 bases between the two ends. This CDR3 is built from 14 residues. Germline V lookup: CDR1 SEHNR, CDR2 FQNEAQ (reference sequence). The CDR3 region has the DNA TGTGCCAGCAGCCGCGGGACGGCGAATGAAAAACTGTTTTTT. Encoded protein: CASSRGTANEKLFF.

The chain has TRBV27 and TRBJ2-5; D is perhaps TRBD1 (6 bases). Trimming removed 3 bases at V and 4 bases at J, with 12 bases between. The length of the CDR3 is 14 residues. CDR1 and CDR2 (germline): MNHEY, SMNVEV (reference sequence). The CDR3 reads CASSFMGARETQYF. CDR3 nucleotide sequence: TGTGCCAGCAGTTTTATGGGGGCGCGAGAGACCCAGTACTTC.

V is TRBV3-1 (or the pseudogene TRBV3-2) and J is TRBJ1-2, with D unresolved. Germline V gene lookup returns CDR1 LGHDT and CDR2 YNNKEL (reference sequence). This CDR3 has 16 residues. Trimming took off 2 bases at V and 0 bases at J, with 13 bases between the two ends. The CDR3 is CASSQLGGLSNYGYTF. The CDR3 bases are TGTGCCAGCAGCCAACTCGGAGGCTTGTCTAACTATGGCTACACCTTC.